This entry is about one T cell receptor (beta chain). Libraries were prepared by immunoSEQ multiplex PCR; TCRdb keeps only in-frame clonotypes and omits some of them. The sample has some 1 million clones; around 75% are singletons. The sample belongs to a study of shared clonotypes between healthy human individuals. Germline CDR1 and CDR2: SGHRS and YFSETQ. With 4 bases removed from V and 4 bases from J, the gap between germline ends came to 17 bases. The CDR3 is made up of 15 amino acids. Sequencing was performed on memory CD4+ T cells sorted from blood. Subset described: CD45RA-negative fraction. The sequence was obtained from a man aged 18 to 30 in good health. The J gene is TRBJ1-1, the V gene TRBV5-1; no clear D gene. CDR3 in DNA: TGCGCCAGCAGCGGGCAAGGTGGTCTGGGCACTGAAGCTTTCTTT. It translates to CASSGQGGLGTEAFF.